Below are 3 T cell receptor beta chains sequenced from a single sample in a study of blood T cell repertoires in COVID-19. Some clones are missing from TCRdb's copy, which holds only in-frame ones; the method was immunoSEQ multiplex PCR. The sample holds fewer than 250,000 clones, approximately 80% seen once. The source material was peripheral blood. These receptor sequences come from a woman aged 70-85 years with acute or convalescent COVID-19.

This chain joins TRBV6-5 and TRBJ1-1; 7 positions match TRBD1. The germline gives CDR1 MNHEY, CDR2 SVGAGI. This CDR3 has 15 amino acids. V lost 5 bases to trimming and J lost 0 bases; unmatched junction nucleotides: 6. In DNA form, the CDR3 reads TGTGCCAGCAGTAAATGGGACAGAATGAACACTGAAGCTTTCTTT. It is translated as CASSKWDRMNTEAFF.

V usage is TRBV28 and J usage is TRBJ1-5; a possible D gene is TRBD1 (6 bases). Germline V CDR1 and CDR2: MDHEN, SYDVKM. With 5 bases removed from V and 0 bases from J, the gap between germline ends came to 20 bases. The CDR3 spans 18 residues. The CDR3 region has the DNA TGTGCCAGCAGTATCCCCAGGGGCCTACTAAATAGCAATCAGCCCCAGCATTTT. Protein product: CASSIPRGLLNSNQPQHF.

The chain joins TRBV5-1 to TRBJ2-1, with 12 bases matching TRBD2. Germline assignment: CDR1 SGHRS and CDR2 YFSETQ. The CDR3 runs 17 residues. Losses at the gene ends were 7 bases for V and 5 bases for J; bases not matched to a gene: 13. CDR3 DNA: TGCGCCAGCCACCCGGCTCGGACTAGCGGGGACCACAATGAGCAGTTCTTC. The encoded protein is CASHPARTSGDHNEQFF. Full variable domain (outside the CDR3, taken from reference TRBV5-1 and TRBJ2-1): KAGVTQTPRYLIKTRGQQVTLSCSPISGHRSVSWYQQTPGQGLQFLFEYFSETQRNKGNFPGRFSGRQFSNSRSEMNVSTLELGDSALYLCASHPARTSGDHNEQFFGPGTRLTVL.